This T cell receptor beta chain comes out of a study of response to subunit inactivated influenza vaccine. This clonotype has a count of ten or more. One entry per CDR3 protein, called by TCRdb with MiXCR from the RT-PCR reads. The sample has about 540,000 distinct CDR3 sequences, under 25% seen once. Per the germline V gene, CDR1 is LGHNA and CDR2 is YSLEER. CDR3 length equals 15 residues. V dropped 3 bases and J dropped 1 base, with 9 bases sitting between them. This same sample was also part of a study on T cells expressing NK-cell markers. From that report: 5'RACE template switching with UMIs generated TCR beta cDNA. Sequencing covered eight donors, seven HCMV-seropositive and one seronegative.

The rearrangement joins TRBV4-3 to TRBJ2-2, with D perhaps assigned TRBD1 or TRBD2 (5 bases each). This receptor was obtained from a man aged 45-60 years who received an inactivated influenza vaccine. Sequencing was performed on CD4+ T cells sorted from PBMCs, taken 11 to 12 days after vaccination. The CDR3 DNA follows: TGCGCCAGCAGCCAGGACACTAGGAACACCGGGGAGCTGTTTTTT. Its protein product is CASSQDTRNTGELFF.